A single sample gave rise to the 31 T cell receptor beta chains below, sequenced in a study of T cell changes during pregnancy in multiple sclerosis. Data came from immunoSEQ multiplex PCR; TCRdb stores just in-frame clones and leaves some out. The data hold around 50,000 clones, with about 91% observed a single time. Sequenced material: CD4+ T cells from peripheral blood mononuclear cells, taken in the second trimester of pregnancy. Receptor source: a female donor with multiple sclerosis, enrolled in a pregnancy study.

The gene calls are TRBV27 and TRBJ2-7, with a tentative D call TRBD1 (5 bases). Germline V gene sequence: CDR1 MNHEY, CDR2 SMNVEV (reference sequence). This CDR3 contains 13 residues. Trimming stripped 6 bases from V and 5 bases from J, with 14 bases between. This chain's CDR3 is CASSSLQGHEQYF. For the CDR3, the DNA is TGTGCCAGCAGCTCTTTGCAGGGTCACGAGCAGTACTTC.

CDR3 sequence (DNA): TGTGCCAGCAGCCCCCCCAGGGTAGGGAACTACGAGCAGTACTTC. It specifies CASSPPRVGNYEQYF. J is TRBJ2-7 and V is TRBV6-6; TRBD1 is a possible D gene (5 bases). V was shortened by 6 bases and J by 3 bases, with 18 bases between the two germline ends. Germline CDR1 reads MNHNY; CDR2 reads SVGAGI (reference sequence). CDR3 length: 15 amino acids.

The genes are TRBV19 and TRBJ1-5; TRBD1 is a possible D gene (6 bases). CDR1 is LNHDA, CDR2 SQIVND, per germline (reference sequence). The germline V and J ends were trimmed by 4 bases and 2 bases, with 12 bases remaining between them. The CDR3 totals 15 residues. The CDR3 reads CASSSLQGGNQPQHF. CDR3 sequence (DNA): TGTGCCAGTAGTAGCCTACAGGGAGGCAATCAGCCCCAGCATTTT.

The chain recombines TRBV6-1 with TRBJ2-7; D might be TRBD1 (6 bases). Germline assignment: CDR1 MNHNS and CDR2 SASEGT. There are 14 residues in the CDR3. V lost 1 base and J 2 bases, leaving 9 bases between the germline ends. Here the CDR3 reads CASSEGSGAYEQYF. The CDR3 DNA is TGTGCCAGCAGTGAAGGGTCAGGGGCCTACGAGCAGTACTTC.

This clone showed up just a few times. The J gene is TRBJ2-3, the V gene TRBV9, with D possibly matching TRBD1 (6 bases). The CDR3 is 15 amino acids. Germline V CDR1 and CDR2: SGDLS, YYNGEE. V was pared by 3 bases and J by 1 base, with 12 bases between. DNA of the CDR3: TGTGCCAGCAGCGGGCAGGGGCTGGGCACAGATACGCAGTATTTT. Translated: CASSGQGLGTDTQYF.

CDR3 protein: CASSLAHVASYEQYF. Here the CDR3 DNA reads TGTGCCAGCAGCTTAGCGCACGTAGCATCCTACGAGCAGTACTTC. The V gene is TRBV7-6, the J gene TRBJ2-7; D is undetermined. Trimming shortened V by 0 bases and J by 1 base, and 10 bases separated the two germline ends. This CDR3 contains 15 residues. CDR1 SGHVS and CDR2 FNYEAQ come from the germline V gene.

This clone appeared once. The CDR3 region has the DNA TGCAGTGCTAGAGACGTTCAGCCCCAGCATTTT. Encoded protein: CSARDVQPQHF. The chain employs TRBV20-1 and TRBJ1-5; the D is unclear. The ends were cut back, 0 bases at V and 6 bases at J, with 3 bases in the middle. CDR3 length equals 11 residues. Germline-derived CDR1 and CDR2 are DFQATT and SNEGSKA (reference sequence).

The chain employs TRBV6-1 and TRBJ2-1; 7 nucleotides agree with TRBD1. This CDR3 is built from 13 residues. Germline V gene lookup returns CDR1 MNHNS and CDR2 SASEGT. J was trimmed by 5 bases and V by 6 bases; bases with no gene match: 4. This CDR3 is CASSRDSDNEQFF. CDR3 DNA: TGTGCCAGCAGCCGGGACAGTGACAATGAGCAGTTCTTC.

The V call is TRBV6-5, the J call TRBJ2-5; no clear D. Germline-derived CDR1 and CDR2 are MNHEY and SVGAGI. V gave up 2 bases and J gave up 8 bases, with 12 bases separating them. The CDR3 loop spans 13 amino acids. DNA of the CDR3: TGTGCCAGCAGTTACACAGTCCCCCGTACCCAGTACTTC. Translated, it gives CASSYTVPRTQYF.

The V call is TRBV5-1, the J call TRBJ2-3; D is undetermined. V dropped 2 bases and J dropped 1 base, with 11 bases sitting between them. The CDR3 contains 15 residues. The germline V gene has CDR1 SGHRS and CDR2 YFSETQ. CDR3 DNA: TGCGCCAGCAGCTTATCAGCGATCCGCACAGATACGCAGTATTTT. Translating it yields CASSLSAIRTDTQYF.

The rearrangement uses TRBV11-2 and TRBJ2-7, with D hard to call. CDR1 and CDR2 (germline): SGHAT, FQNNGV. This CDR3 contains 14 residues. V was clipped by 5 bases and J by 1 base, with 12 bases between them. CDR3 bases: TGTGCCAGCAGCGAGCGACGGTCTTCCTACGAGCAGTACTTC. It encodes CASSERRSSYEQYF.

The chain links TRBV28 to TRBJ2-7; 13 bases agree with TRBD2. V dropped 5 bases and J dropped 6; count of bases not matched to a gene: 13. The V gene's germline CDR1 is MDHEN and CDR2 SYDVKM. The CDR3 is 17 amino acids. DNA for the CDR3: TGTGCCAGCAGTATCCCTTCTGGACTAGCGGGAGACCTCGAGCAGTACTTC. This sequence encodes CASSIPSGLAGDLEQYF.

The gene calls are TRBV6-1 and TRBJ1-1; D not certain. This CDR3 comprises 13 residues. Between the trimmed V and J ends, which lost 8 bases and 3 bases, there was a span of 13 bases. The germline gives CDR1 MNHNS, CDR2 SASEGT. CDR3 in amino acids: CASHREPYTEAFF. The CDR3 DNA sequence: TGTGCCAGCCACCGGGAACCTTACACTGAAGCTTTCTTT.

The chain carries TRBV27 and TRBJ2-4; maybe TRBD2 (7 bases). V lost 4 bases, J lost 7 bases, and 20 bases lay in between. Per the germline V gene, CDR1 is MNHEY and CDR2 is SMNVEV (reference sequence). The CDR3 length is 16 residues. In nucleotides, the CDR3 is TGTGCCAGCAGTTCCCCTAGCGGACCTAGGGGGAACATTCAGTACTTC. It encodes CASSSPSGPRGNIQYF.

The rearrangement joins TRBV6-5 to TRBJ1-5; weak D call: TRBD1 (6 bases). The V end was cut by 6 bases, the J end by 4 bases, with 13 bases between. The CDR3 totals 14 residues. The germline V gene encodes CDR1 MNHEY and CDR2 SVGAGI. The CDR3 sequence: CASRNGGQNQPQHF. In nucleotides, the CDR3 is TGTGCCAGCAGAAACGGGGGGCAGAATCAGCCCCAGCATTTT.

The J gene is TRBJ2-5, the V gene TRBV7-3; 9 nucleotides match TRBD2. With V trimmed by 1 base and J by 5 bases, 5 bases remained unmatched. The CDR3 spans 15 residues. Looked up from germline, CDR1 is SGHTA and CDR2 is FQGTGA. The CDR3 coding sequence is TGTGCCAGCAGCTTAAATAGCGGGAGTGTTGAGACCCAGTACTTC. This gives the protein CASSLNSGSVETQYF.

The sample holds one count of this clone. The gene calls are TRBV6-5 and TRBJ1-1, with TRBD1 matching 9 bases. The CDR3 has 14 amino acids. Germline assignment: CDR1 MNHEY and CDR2 SVGAGI. V trimming: 8 bases; J trimming: 1 base; junction bases outside the gene matches: 5. The chain's CDR3 is CASYRGRENTEAFF. For the CDR3, the DNA is TGTGCCAGCTACAGGGGGCGGGAGAACACTGAAGCTTTCTTT.

V usage is TRBV7-2 and J usage is TRBJ1-5; TRBD1 aligns across 8 bases. Trimming cost V 0 bases and J 10 bases; bases outside gene matches: 8. CDR1 and CDR2 from the germline V gene are SGHTA and FQGNSA. There are 15 residues in the CDR3. Here the CDR3 reads CASSLAGQGLEPQHF. The CDR3 DNA reads as TGTGCCAGCAGCTTAGCCGGACAGGGCCTCGAACCCCAGCATTTT.

This chain connects TRBV9 to TRBJ2-2; TRBD1 agrees at 7 bases. V lost 0 bases, J lost 0 bases, and 5 bases stayed unmatched. Germline assignment: CDR1 SGDLS and CDR2 YYNGEE. This CDR3 has 17 amino acids. The CDR3 loop is CASSVAGQGANTGELFF. The CDR3 region has the DNA TGTGCCAGCAGCGTAGCGGGGCAGGGGGCGAACACCGGGGAGCTGTTTTTT. Filled out from reference TRBV9 and TRBJ2-2, the complete variable domain reads DSGVTQTPKHLITATGQRVTLRCSPRSGDLSVYWYQQSLDQGLQFLIQYYNGEERAKGNILERFSAQQFPDLHSELNLSSLELGDSALYFCASSVAGQGANTGELFFGEGSRLTVL.

The J gene is TRBJ2-7, the V gene TRBV6-1, with D perhaps TRBD2 (5 bases). This CDR3 is 15 amino acids long. V was clipped by 4 bases and J by 5 bases, with 18 bases between them. The V gene's germline CDR1 is MNHNS and CDR2 SASEGT. The CDR3 sequence: CASSGWATSGNEQYF. DNA for the CDR3: TGTGCCAGCAGTGGTTGGGCTACCTCGGGGAACGAGCAGTACTTC.

This clone appeared a few times. The J gene is TRBJ1-2, the V gene TRBV2; D is perhaps TRBD1 (6 bases). Germline loops: CDR1 SNHLY, CDR2 FYNNEI. This CDR3 comprises 9 residues. The germline V and J ends were trimmed by 11 bases and 8 bases, with 9 bases remaining between them. DNA for the CDR3: TGTGCCCCGGGGGGCGGCTACACCTTC. This sequence encodes CAPGGGYTF. Drawing the rest from reference TRBV2 and TRBJ1-2, the complete variable domain is EPEVTQTPSHQVTQMGQEVILRCVPISNHLYFYWYRQILGQKVEFLVSFYNNEISEKSEIFDDQFSVERPDGSNFTLKIRSTKLEDSAMYFCAPGGGYTFGSGTRLTVV.

This sequence joins TRBV7-2 and TRBJ1-2, with 7 bases aligning to TRBD1. CDR1 SGHTA and CDR2 FQGNSA come from the germline V gene. The CDR3 has 13 amino acids. After removal of 5 bases from V and 4 bases from J, the junction contained 4 bases not matched to a gene. The CDR3 spells CASSRRQGYGYTF. In DNA form, the CDR3 reads TGTGCCAGCAGCCGAAGACAGGGCTATGGCTACACCTTC.

V and J are TRBV7-2 and TRBJ2-7, with 9 positions matching TRBD2. J gave up 6 bases and V 5 bases, and 8 bases lay outside the gene matches. The CDR3 is 14 residues long. Germline V gene sequence: CDR1 SGHTA, CDR2 FQGNSA. CDR3 DNA: TGTGCCAGCAGCCCCGTAGCGGGAGCGGGCGAGCAGTACTTC. Translation gives CASSPVAGAGEQYF.

CDR3 DNA: TGTGCCAGCAGTCACATTGGGGGGGGCGATTACGAGCAGTACTTC. As protein: CASSHIGGGDYEQYF. The chain joins TRBV7-9 to TRBJ2-7; possibly TRBD2 for D (7 bases). Trimming shortened V by 6 bases and J by 4 bases, and 19 bases separated the two germline ends. The CDR3 length is 15 residues. The germline V gene has CDR1 SEHNR and CDR2 FQNEAQ (reference sequence). Full variable domain (remainder filled in from reference TRBV7-9 and TRBJ2-7): DTGVSQNPRHKITKRGQNVTFRCDPISEHNRLYWYRQTLGQGPEFLTYFQNEAQLEKSRLLSDRFSAERPKGSFSTLEIQRTEQGDSAMYLCASSHIGGGDYEQYFGPGTRLTVT.

The gene calls are TRBV11-2 and TRBJ1-4, with D uncertain. This CDR3 is built from 15 residues. V was pared by 2 bases and J by 2 bases, with 9 bases between. Germline loops: CDR1 SGHAT, CDR2 FQNNGV. The CDR3 reads CASSLRGLTNEKLFF. CDR3 nucleotide sequence: TGTGCCAGCAGCTTAAGAGGACTTACTAATGAAAAACTGTTTTTT.

V and J are TRBV5-1 and TRBJ1-5; a weak D match, TRBD1 (6 bases). The CDR3 is 15 residues long. Germline CDR1 SGHRS, CDR2 YFSETQ. The ends were cut back, 4 bases at V and 2 bases at J, with 13 bases in the middle. CDR3: CASSRTPGGNQPQHF. Written as DNA, the CDR3 is TGCGCCAGCAGCCGGACACCAGGGGGCAATCAGCCCCAGCATTTT.

The chain has TRBV7-2 and TRBJ2-1; the match to TRBD2 covers 11 bases. Germline V gene data show CDR1 as SGHTA and CDR2 as FQGNSA. CDR3 length equals 16 residues. After removal of 2 bases from V and 5 bases from J, the junction contained 5 bases not matched to a gene. CDR3 residues: CASSLIGTSGNNEQFF. The CDR3 nucleotides are TGTGCCAGCAGCTTAATAGGGACTAGCGGAAACAATGAGCAGTTCTTC.

The rearrangement uses TRBV15 and TRBJ2-1; the D gene is possibly TRBD1 (5 bases). Between the trimmed V and J ends, which lost 1 base and 1 base, there was a span of 8 bases. This CDR3 is 15 amino acids long. Looked up from germline, CDR1 is LNHNV and CDR2 is YYDKDF (reference sequence). The chain's CDR3 is CATSRAGLSYNEQFF. In DNA, the CDR3 is TGTGCCACCAGCAGAGCAGGGTTATCCTACAATGAGCAGTTCTTC.

This clone was counted a single time. The chain links TRBV2 to TRBJ1-5, with 8 nucleotides matching TRBD1. Germline loops: CDR1 SNHLY, CDR2 FYNNEI. The CDR3 length is 14 residues. Trimming at V came to 5 bases and at J to 5 bases, leaving 5 bases not matched to a gene. Here the CDR3 DNA reads TGTGCCAGCAGTCCGGACAGGGAAGATCAGCCCCAGCATTTT. Protein product: CASSPDREDQPQHF.

The gene calls are TRBV19 and TRBJ1-2; 7 bases match TRBD1. CDR3 length: 16 residues. Per the germline V gene, CDR1 is LNHDA and CDR2 is SQIVND (reference sequence). J gave up 0 bases and V 5 bases, and 9 bases lay outside the gene matches. CDR3 sequence: CASSRSGGQPNYGYTF. The CDR3 DNA reads TGTGCCAGTAGTCGATCCGGGGGACAGCCTAACTATGGCTACACCTTC.

The rearrangement links TRBV15 to TRBJ2-7; 10 nucleotides line up with TRBD2. There are 15 residues in the CDR3. V trimming: 5 bases; J trimming: 3 bases; junction bases outside the gene matches: 7. Germline loops: CDR1 LNHNV, CDR2 YYDKDF (reference sequence). The CDR3 protein is CATSASSSGSYEQYF. CDR3 bases: TGTGCCACCAGCGCCTCCTCTAGCGGGAGCTACGAGCAGTACTTC.